The subject of this entry is one TCR beta chain. What it recognizes is unknown. The germline V gene has CDR1 LNHDA and CDR2 SQIVND (reference sequence). The CDR3 runs 16 residues. V dropped 3 bases and J dropped 2 bases, with 14 bases sitting between them. This specimen comes from a study of vaccination and CD4 T cells after COVID-19. Study summary: Overlapping spike pools from SARS-CoV-2 and HCoV-NL63, HCoV-OC43 and HCoV-229E served as culture stimuli.

The treatment is: approximately 10-day PBMC culture with coronavirus spike peptide pools or control peptides (ViraFEST assay). ViraFEST used peptide pools to expand antigen-specific T cells, then sequenced TCRs. The Oncomine TCR Beta short-read assay generated sequence data from the DNA of cultured CD4+ T cells. TCRdb re-analysed the PCR reads in MiXCR, keeping a single row per CDR3 protein. The sample carries 25,000 or so distinct CDR3 sequences, under 70% recorded once. The J gene is TRBJ1-5, the V gene TRBV19, with D perhaps TRBD1 (6 bases). This sequence was found in a human donor who had recovered from COVID-19. The sample consisted of CD4+ T cells from blood, cultured in vitro. CDR3 in DNA: TGTGCCAGTAGTATCGGGCCCCAGGGGCGCAATCAGCCCCAGCATTTT. Amino acid sequence: CASSIGPQGRNQPQHF. Based on the CDR3 plus reference TRBV19 and TRBJ1-5, the full variable domain is DGGITQSPKYLFRKEGQNVTLSCEQNLNHDAMYWYRQDPGQGLRLIYYSQIVNDFQKGDIAEGYSVSREKKESFPLTVTSAQKNPTAFYLCASSIGPQGRNQPQHFGDGTRLSIL.